Listed here are 27 T cell receptor beta chains from one sample, sequenced in a study of OX40 agonist ivuxolimab in advanced cancers. Clones were sequenced by immunoSEQ multiplex PCR, and TCRdb holds only the in-frame ones, with some missing. The sample contains around 77,000 clones, roughly three quarters of which appear only once. Sequences were derived from CD4+ or CD8+ T cells sorted from blood, sampled in a trial of the OX40 agonist ivuxolimab. All receptors derive from an adult with an advanced solid tumor such as melanoma, head and neck, liver or kidney cancer.

For this clone: An end of the junction differs from the germline gene, which may be a read error. This chain uses TRBV5-1 with TRBJ2-7; 14 nucleotides align to TRBD2. The CDR3 length is 16 residues. Germline lookup yields CDR1 SGHRS and CDR2 YFSETQ. The CDR3 is CASSLLGLAGGGEQYF. For the CDR3, the DNA is TGTGCCAGCAGCTTGCTCGGACTAGCGGGAGGTGGCGAGCAGTACTTC.

The CDR3 DNA sequence: TGTGCCAGCAGTGAAAGGTGGGGGCTTCGGGAGACCCAGTACTTC. Amino acid sequence: CASSERWGLRETQYF. The V gene is TRBV25-1, the J gene TRBJ2-5; a weak D match, TRBD1 (6 bases). Germline V gene lookup returns CDR1 MGHDK and CDR2 SYGVNS. V lost 2 bases to trimming and J lost 5 bases, with 15 bases between them. The CDR3 spans 15 residues.

This clone appeared a single time. This rearrangement joins TRBV5-1 to TRBJ2-2, with D perhaps matching TRBD2 (7 bases). In germline, CDR1 is SGHRS, CDR2 YFSETQ. CDR3 size: 18 residues. V was clipped by 4 bases and J by 3 bases, with 22 bases between them. The CDR3 here is CASSPEGAGAVYTGELFF. In nucleotides, the CDR3 is TGCGCCAGCAGCCCGGAGGGCGCGGGGGCGGTCTACACCGGGGAGCTGTTTTTT.

The chain joins TRBV29-1 to TRBJ2-5, with TRBD2 matching 10 bases. Looked up from germline, CDR1 is SQVTM and CDR2 is ANQGSEA. V dropped 7 bases and J dropped 6; count of bases not matched to a gene: 17. The length of the CDR3 is 16 residues. The CDR3 DNA sequence: TGCAGCGCCCGCGCTAGCGGGAGCCCCTGGCAACAGACCCAGTACTTC. Its protein product is CSARASGSPWQQTQYF.

This clone was seen just once. V and J are TRBV19 and TRBJ2-3, with 9 bases aligning to TRBD2. The CDR3 has 15 amino acids. CDR1 is LNHDA and CDR2 is SQIVND in the germline V gene (reference sequence). V dropped 5 bases and J dropped 14; count of bases not matched to a gene: 17. CDR3 nucleotide sequence: TGTGCCAGTAGTGGGGGACTCGGCAGCGGGGGGCCGGTGTATTTT. It codes for CASSGGLGSGGPVYF.

This CDR3 reads CASSRTTRYEQYF. The DNA of the CDR3 is TGTGCCAGCAGTAGGACTACTAGATACGAGCAGTACTTC. V gene TRBV28 combines with J gene TRBJ2-7, with D possibly matching TRBD2 (6 bases). CDR3 size: 13 residues. Trimming stripped 5 bases from V and 4 bases from J, with 12 bases between. Per the germline V gene, CDR1 is MDHEN and CDR2 is SYDVKM.

This clone was seen a single time. The chain links TRBV5-1 to TRBJ1-2; D is undetermined. Looked up from germline, CDR1 is SGHRS and CDR2 is YFSETQ. Trimming pared 4 bases from V and 4 bases from J, leaving 14 bases between. The CDR3 is 14 residues long. The CDR3 loop reads CASSLNLDGYGYTF. The CDR3 nucleotides read TGCGCCAGCAGCCTTAACTTGGACGGCTATGGCTACACCTTC. Full variable domain (rest looked up from reference TRBV5-1 and TRBJ1-2): KAGVTQTPRYLIKTRGQQVTLSCSPISGHRSVSWYQQTPGQGLQFLFEYFSETQRNKGNFPGRFSGRQFSNSRSEMNVSTLELGDSALYLCASSLNLDGYGYTFGSGTRLTVV.

This chain uses TRBV2 with TRBJ2-7, with 8 bases identical to TRBD1. The germline gives CDR1 SNHLY, CDR2 FYNNEI. Losses at the gene ends were 7 bases for V and 5 bases for J; bases not matched to a gene: 4. There are 12 residues in the CDR3. The CDR3 loop reads CASTQGGHEQYF. The CDR3 DNA reads TGTGCCAGCACACAGGGGGGCCACGAGCAGTACTTC.

The gene calls are TRBV6-1 and TRBJ2-7, with D possibly TRBD1 on 6 matching bases. Trimming removed 5 bases at V and 2 bases at J, with 13 bases between. This CDR3 spans 14 amino acids. Germline loops: CDR1 MNHNS, CDR2 SASEGT. In DNA, the CDR3 is TGTGCCAGCAGTTCGGCCAGGGGACCCTACGAGCAGTACTTC. Translating it yields CASSSARGPYEQYF.

V is TRBV6-1 and J is TRBJ2-5; 7 bases fit TRBD1. V was clipped by 0 bases and J by 5 bases; unmatched bases: 9. The CDR3 length is 16 residues. Germline loops: CDR1 MNHNS, CDR2 SASEGT. The CDR3 bases are TGTGCCAGCAGTGAAGCCGCCCTACAGGGGATGGAGACCCAGTACTTC. This translates into CASSEAALQGMETQYF.

The chain recombines TRBV2 with TRBJ2-5; D perhaps matches TRBD1 (6 bases). Germline V CDR1 and CDR2: SNHLY, FYNNEI. V was trimmed by 5 bases and J by 0 bases, leaving 10 bases between them. The CDR3 contains 14 residues. As DNA, the CDR3 is TGTGCCAGCAGTCGGGACACCTACCAAGAGACCCAGTACTTC. This gives the protein CASSRDTYQETQYF.

This sequence joins TRBV19 and TRBJ2-5, with D uncertain. The CDR3 is 14 amino acids. Trimming pared 3 bases from V and 1 base from J, leaving 9 bases between. Per germline, CDR1 LNHDA and CDR2 SQIVND (reference sequence). The CDR3 DNA reads TGTGCCAGTAGTATGATGTCAGCCCAAGAGACCCAGTACTTC. Its protein is CASSMMSAQETQYF.

The rearrangement uses TRBV6-5 and TRBJ1-4; D gene ambiguous. V lost 5 bases and J 5 bases, leaving 15 bases between the germline ends. The CDR3 spans 15 residues. The germline V gene encodes CDR1 MNHEY and CDR2 SVGAGI. The CDR3 spells CASSQAGGWNEKLFF. The CDR3 coding sequence is TGTGCCAGCAGTCAGGCGGGTGGTTGGAATGAAAAACTGTTTTTT.

This clone was seen a few times. This sequence joins TRBV6-6 and TRBJ1-3, with no clear D. CDR3 length: 13 residues. V shed 7 bases and J shed 4 bases, with 11 bases lying between them. Germline CDR1 MNHNY, CDR2 SVGAGI (reference sequence). The CDR3 coding sequence is TGTGCCAGCATCAACTCGTGGGGAAACACCATATATTTT. Encoded protein: CASINSWGNTIYF.

The chain joins TRBV19 to TRBJ2-1, with no clear D. From germline, CDR1 is LNHDA and CDR2 SQIVND (reference sequence). Trimming pared 1 base from V and 4 bases from J, leaving 11 bases between. This CDR3 is built from 15 residues. CDR3 loop: CASSIVNWKYNEQFF. The CDR3 nucleotides read TGTGCCAGTAGTATAGTGAACTGGAAGTACAATGAGCAGTTCTTC.

The rearrangement joins TRBV5-1 to TRBJ2-5; D is ambiguous. The CDR3 consists of 13 residues. The ends were cut back, 0 bases at V and 4 bases at J, with 7 bases in the middle. Germline loops: CDR1 SGHRS, CDR2 YFSETQ. The CDR3 is CASSLAGSETQYF. The DNA for the CDR3 is TGCGCCAGCAGCTTGGCAGGTTCAGAGACCCAGTACTTC.

The rearrangement uses TRBV12-5 and TRBJ2-5, with TRBD2 identical over 12 bases. The ends lost 6 bases at V and 5 bases at J; junction bases unmatched: 7. CDR3 size: 15 residues. Germline V lookup: CDR1 LGHNT, CDR2 FRNRAP. The CDR3 reads CASGRLAGGRETQYF. CDR3 DNA: TGTGCTAGTGGGCGGCTAGCGGGGGGGCGTGAGACCCAGTACTTC.

This rearrangement joins TRBV7-2 to TRBJ2-7; D is possibly TRBD1 (5 bases). Trimming took off 4 bases at V and 3 bases at J, with 13 bases between the two ends. Looked up from germline, CDR1 is SGHTA and CDR2 is FQGNSA. The CDR3 sequence is 14 residues long. The DNA for the CDR3 is TGTGCCAGCAGCTCGACAGAGCTTAACTACGAGCAGTACTTC. Its protein is CASSSTELNYEQYF.

This clone came up once. This chain links TRBV19 with TRBJ2-2; a weak D match, TRBD1 (5 bases). The V end was cut by 3 bases, the J end by 4 bases, with 12 bases between. The CDR3 has 15 amino acids. The V gene's germline CDR1 is LNHDA and CDR2 SQIVND (reference sequence). CDR3 DNA sequence: TGTGCCAGTAGTATCAGTCGTAGGGGCACCGGGGAGCTGTTTTTT. It yields the protein CASSISRRGTGELFF.

The J gene is TRBJ2-3, the V gene TRBV7-3, with D unclear. Germline V gene sequence: CDR1 SGHTA, CDR2 FQGTGA. Trimming cost V 0 bases and J 5 bases, with 6 bases left between them. The CDR3 sequence is 13 residues long. DNA for the CDR3: TGTGCCAGCAGCTTAACAGTCGTAGATACGCAGTATTTT. Its translation is CASSLTVVDTQYF.

The J gene is TRBJ1-6, the V gene TRBV11-2; D is perhaps TRBD1 (5 bases). V was cut by 3 bases and J by 7 bases, with 16 bases left in between. The length of the CDR3 is 16 residues. Germline V gene sequence: CDR1 SGHAT, CDR2 FQNNGV. The CDR3 DNA is TGTGCCAGCAGCTTTGTATTGGGACCGATCAATTCACCCCTCCACTTT. Translating it yields CASSFVLGPINSPLHF.

The chain uses TRBV15 and TRBJ2-6, with 8 nucleotides matching TRBD1. After removal of 8 bases from V and 4 bases from J, the junction contained 7 bases not matched to a gene. Germline CDR1 reads LNHNV; CDR2 reads YYDKDF (reference sequence). This CDR3 region has 15 residues. The CDR3 here is CATRWTGPGANVLTF. DNA for the CDR3: TGTGCCACCCGATGGACAGGGCCCGGGGCCAACGTCCTGACTTTC.

This chain uses TRBV4-1 with TRBJ2-5; D may match TRBD1 or TRBD2 (6 bases each). Germline V CDR1 and CDR2: MGHRA, YSYEKL. The CDR3 extends over 13 amino acids. Trimming removed 11 bases at V and 0 bases at J, with 13 bases between. Here the CDR3 reads CAALGGYQETQYF. The CDR3 nucleotides read TGCGCCGCATTAGGGGGGTACCAAGAGACCCAGTACTTC.

This rearrangement joins TRBV2 to TRBJ2-6; the D is unclear. The CDR3 sequence is 11 residues long. V gave up 8 bases and J gave up 2 bases, with 1 base separating them. Germline CDR1 SNHLY, CDR2 FYNNEI. The CDR3 sequence: CASAGANVLTF. CDR3 coding DNA: TGTGCCAGCGCTGGGGCCAACGTCCTGACTTTC.

This clone came up once. The genes are TRBV27 and TRBJ1-4; tentatively, D is TRBD1 (6 bases). CDR1 and CDR2 from the germline V gene are MNHEY and SMNVEV (reference sequence). There are 16 residues in the CDR3. V lost 4 bases and J lost 1, with 13 bases in between. In nucleotides, the CDR3 is TGTGCCAGCAGTTGGTCGTCACAGGGAACTAATGAAAAACTGTTTTTT. It translates to CASSWSSQGTNEKLFF.

The rearrangement uses TRBV14 and TRBJ1-1; the D is unclear. The CDR3 is 15 residues long. Germline lookup yields CDR1 SGHDN and CDR2 FVKESK. The V end lost 4 bases, the J end lost 0 bases, and 12 bases lay between the germline ends. CDR3 loop: CASSPYRRMNTEAFF. CDR3 in DNA: TGTGCCAGCAGCCCTTACCGGCGGATGAACACTGAAGCTTTCTTT.

The chain joins TRBV5-1 to TRBJ2-2; TRBD1 agrees at 7 bases. The CDR3 contains 16 residues. Germline trimming cut 4 bases from V and 6 bases from J; bases unmatched to any gene: 12. Per the germline V gene, CDR1 is SGHRS and CDR2 is YFSETQ. CDR3 sequence (DNA): TGCGCCAGCAGCGTGTACGGGACAGATCGATCCGGGGAGCTGTTTTTT. This codes for CASSVYGTDRSGELFF.